The T cell receptor beta chain under discussion was sequenced for a study of vaccination effects on CD4 cells after COVID-19 (dated by TCRdb to about 2022). About the investigation overall: To identify antigen-specific CD4+ T cell clonotypes by their expansion, the ViraFEST assay first stimulated PBMC with viral peptide pools and then applied TCR sequencing. Two doses of either the BNT162b2 or the mRNA-1273 mRNA SARS-CoV-2 vaccine were administered to participants. In both COVID-19 convalescent patients and infection-naive vaccine recipients, the study compared SARS-CoV-2 spike-specific CD4+ TCR repertoires from before mRNA vaccination with those from after it. In the study, cultures from other donors were sequenced using the Oncomine TCR Beta short-read assay on an Illumina iSeq 100. Altogether, roughly 10 COVID-19 convalescent patients and 4 SARS-CoV-2-naive healthy vaccine recipients made up the full study. Some 1.9 million PBMC per well were cultured with about 10 ug/ml peptides in IMDM containing around 5% human AB serum, roughly 10 IU/ml IL-2 and gentamicin.

What the authors observed across the whole study: Among healthy vaccine recipients, nearly all vaccine-induced clones were SARS-CoV-2 mono-reactive, and only 1 of 255 was cross-reactive with common cold coronaviruses. Both infection-induced and vaccine-induced clones contracted markedly at late post-vaccination timepoints, which is consistent with waning T cell responses. The study was limited by a small number of convalescent patients and lacked early post-infection timepoints.

The junction carries 7 bases between V and J, which are trimmed by 0 bases and 4 bases respectively. The germline V gene gives CDR1 as SGDLS and CDR2 as YYNGEE. The CDR3 covers 14 residues, taking in both the cysteine and the phenylalanine. Of the read, only the CDR3 DNA is kept; its 42 bases are in frame from base 1. The library was made by the immunoSEQ multiplex PCR assay. DNA from the cultured and isolated CD4+ T cells underwent TCR beta CDR3 sequencing. On the study's bioinformatics: Non-productive TCR sequences were discarded, and reads were trimmed to the CDR3 region, with only CDR3s of 7 or more amino acids retained. Antigen-specific clonotypes were identified with the MANAFEST web app by comparing expansion in peptide wells against reference cultures. Positive clones required FDR<0.05 expansion versus reference and all other wells, odds ratio above 5, and frequency above 0.1% in two replicate wells. Cross-reactive clonotypes were defined as significantly expanded in SARS-CoV-2 spike wells and in at least one common cold coronavirus spike condition. CDR3 similarity was assessed by Levenshtein distance using the stringdist R package, and unrooted trees were constructed with ape in R 3.6.1. What TCRdb holds here is the immuneACCESS table cut down to in-frame rearrangements. Part of the clones is not present; checked against another copy, under half of the missing clones reflect an unresolved V gene, and the others are unexplained. The D gene and trimming were derived from the DNA, and the V and J assignments and clone size from that table. This sample lists tens of thousands of clones; 73% were detected once. Clones ranked in the top ten supply more than 9.5% of the sample.

Notes on this clone: This receptor's antigen is unknown. Per-base qualities were not stored, and no clone one base away is much larger.

After approximately eleven days of culture, CD4+ T cells were isolated with the EasySep CD4+ T cell isolation kit. Negative nucleocapsid antibody results before and after vaccination confirmed that the healthy vaccine recipients had no prior SARS-CoV-2 infection. Half of the culture medium was replaced with fresh IL-2-containing medium on days 3 and 7. Unless otherwise noted, each peptide stimulation condition was cultured in triplicate wells. Using Ficoll-Paque Plus gradient centrifugation, PBMC were separated from whole blood and then either used fresh or cryopreserved at -140C. The QIAamp micro DNA kit was used to extract genomic DNA from the cultured CD4+ T cells.

The chain is assembled from TRBV9 and TRBJ1-4, with an unclear D gene assignment. The TCR comes from a human donor who received a COVID-19 vaccine. This material consisted of CD4+ T cells from PBMCs cultured without peptide, taken before COVID-19 vaccination. CDR3 reads: CASSVGPINEKLFF. The nucleotides are TGTGCCAGCAGCGTAGGGCCGATTAATGAAAAACTGTTTTTT.